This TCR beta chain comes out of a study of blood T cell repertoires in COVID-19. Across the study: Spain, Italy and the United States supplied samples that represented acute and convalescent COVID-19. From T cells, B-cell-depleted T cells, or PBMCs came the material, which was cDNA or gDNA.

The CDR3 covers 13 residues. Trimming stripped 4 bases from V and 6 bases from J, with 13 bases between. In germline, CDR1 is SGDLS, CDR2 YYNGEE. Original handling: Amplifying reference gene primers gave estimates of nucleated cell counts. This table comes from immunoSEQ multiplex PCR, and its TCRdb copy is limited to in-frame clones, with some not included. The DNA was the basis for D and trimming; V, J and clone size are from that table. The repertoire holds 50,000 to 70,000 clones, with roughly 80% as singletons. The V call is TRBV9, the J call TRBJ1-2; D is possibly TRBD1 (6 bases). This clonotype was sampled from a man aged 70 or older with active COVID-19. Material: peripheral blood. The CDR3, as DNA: TGTGCCAGCAGCAACAGGGTGTTAGATGGCTACACCTTC. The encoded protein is CASSNRVLDGYTF.